A selection of T cell receptor beta chains follows, all from one sample in a study of shared clonotypes between healthy human individuals. Sequencing was performed with immunoSEQ multiplex PCR; in TCRdb, only in-frame clones are kept and a portion is missing. The profile shows millions of clones, less than 95% of them singletons. Sequencing was performed on naive CD8+ T cells sorted from blood. The receptors here all came from a man aged 18-30 years in good health. Both conserved end residues are part of each CDR3. Each record gives: V gene, J gene, D gene, clone size, CDR3 DNA, CDR3 protein. A D gene is named only where the DNA matches it firmly. Size is stated for part of the rows, as once, few or many counts, or as a class when the clone is expanded.

>TRBV27|TRBJ1-2|NA|NA
TGTGCCAGCAGTCCCCGGACCGACTATGGCTACACCTTC
CASSPRTDYGYTF
>TRBV5-6|TRBJ1-5|NA|NA
TGTGCCAGCAGCTCCTACAGGGAAAGCAATCAGCCCCAGCATTTT
CASSSYRESNQPQHF
>TRBV7-9|TRBJ2-7|TRBD2|NA
TGTGCCAGCAGCCGACTAGCCCACGAGCAGTACTTC
CASSRLAHEQYF
>TRBV27|TRBJ1-1|NA|once
TGTGCCAGCGGGATCCGAGGGGAGGCGGAGGGGACTGAAGCTTTCTTT
CASGIRGEAEGTEAFF
>TRBV7-9|TRBJ2-7|TRBD2|NA
TGTGCCAGCAGCACAACAGGGGGGACTAGCGACTCCTACGAGCAGTACTTC
CASSTTGGTSDSYEQYF
>TRBV4-3|TRBJ1-2|NA|once
TGCGCCAGCAGCCAAGATAGTGAGGGAGGCTACACCTTC
CASSQDSEGGYTF
>TRBV4-1|TRBJ2-7|NA|NA
TGCGCCAGCAGCCAGCAGTCCCTAAACGAGCAGTACTTC
CASSQQSLNEQYF
>TRBV11-2|TRBJ2-3|NA|once
TGTGCCAGCAGCTTAGCCGGCAGCAGAGATACGCAGTATTTT
CASSLAGSRDTQYF
>TRBV5-1|TRBJ1-1|NA|NA
TGCGCCAGCAGCTTGGGACAGAGAGTGAACACTGAAGCTTTCTTT
CASSLGQRVNTEAFF
>TRBV19|TRBJ2-7|TRBD1|NA
TGTGCCAGTAGTCCGAGGGCACAGGGGTACGAGCAGTACTTC
CASSPRAQGYEQYF
>TRBV27|TRBJ2-1|TRBD2|NA
TGTGCCAGCAGTTTTTCAGCGGGAGAAGCCTACAATGAGCAGTTCTTC
CASSFSAGEAYNEQFF
>TRBV7-9|TRBJ2-1|NA|NA
TGTGCCAGCAGCCCCAGGGACTCCATTTACAATGAGCAGTTCTTC
CASSPRDSIYNEQFF
>TRBV11-2|TRBJ2-4|TRBD2|NA
TGTGCCAGCAGCTTAGGGGCGGCTAGCGGGGAGTGGGACATTCAGTACTTC
CASSLGAASGEWDIQYF
>TRBV7-9|TRBJ2-1|TRBD2|NA
TGTGCCAGCAGCTTACAGAGCGGGAGCTCCTACAATGAGCAGTTCTTC
CASSLQSGSSYNEQFF
>TRBV5-4|TRBJ2-7|NA|NA
TGTGCCAGCAGCTTGGCCTTTAGTAGTGAGGGCGAGCAGTACTTC
CASSLAFSSEGEQYF
>TRBV13|TRBJ2-5|TRBD2|NA
TGTGCCAGCAGCATCGGGACTAGCGGGGGTGAAGAGACCCAGTACTTC
CASSIGTSGGEETQYF
>TRBV5-5|TRBJ2-7|NA|once
TGTGCCAGCAGCGACTACAGGGACCCCTCTACCTACGAGCAGTACTTC
CASSDYRDPSTYEQYF
>TRBV9|TRBJ1-1|NA|NA
TGTGCCAGCAGCGTAGCGGAGATGAACACTGAAGCTTTCTTT
CASSVAEMNTEAFF
>TRBV4-1|TRBJ2-7|TRBD2|NA
TGCGCCAGCAGCCAATACGGGGGGGCGGAACTCTACGAGCAGTACTTC
CASSQYGGAELYEQYF
>TRBV6-1|TRBJ1-1|NA|NA
TGTGCCAGCAGTGAGTGGGGTCTGGGGAACACTGAAGCTTTCTTT
CASSEWGLGNTEAFF
>TRBV10-2|TRBJ1-6|NA|NA
TGCGCCAGCAGTGAGGCAGTCGGGCGCGTTTCACCCCTCCACTTT
CASSEAVGRVSPLHF
>TRBV2|TRBJ1-1|NA|NA
TGTGCCAGCAGCGACGACACACTTAACACTGAAGCTTTCTTT
CASSDDTLNTEAFF
>TRBV2|TRBJ2-7|NA|NA
TGTGCAAGCGAGCCGGGACAATCCTACGAGCAGTACTTC
CASEPGQSYEQYF
>TRBV7-9|TRBJ2-7|TRBD2|NA
TGTGCCAGCAGCTTAGCCGGAGCGGGGTTTTACGAGCAGTACTTC
CASSLAGAGFYEQYF
>TRBV7-9|TRBJ2-2|NA|NA
TGTGCCAGCAGCTGGGGGACCGGGACTACCGGGGAGCTGTTTTTT
CASSWGTGTTGELFF
>TRBV4-1|TRBJ1-1|NA|NA
TGCGCCAGCAGCCAAGGTTGGGGGTATGAAGCTTTCTTT
CASSQGWGYEAFF
>TRBV5-1|TRBJ2-1|NA|NA
TGCGCCAGCAGCTTGGCCTTCGGGCCAAACTACAATGAGCAGTTCTTC
CASSLAFGPNYNEQFF
>TRBV6-1|TRBJ2-7|NA|NA
TGTGCCAGCAGTGAGGGCGACTCCTACGAGCAGTACTTC
CASSEGDSYEQYF
>TRBV6-1|TRBJ2-5|NA|NA
TGTGCCAGCAGTGGGGGAATACAAGAGACCCAGTACTTC
CASSGGIQETQYF
>TRBV18|TRBJ1-5|TRBD1|NA
TGTGCCAGCTCTCAGGGGCAGGGGGCGACTCAGCCCCAGCATTTT
CASSQGQGATQPQHF
>TRBV6-1|TRBJ2-7|NA|NA
TGTGCCAGCAGTGGACCGACGGCCTACGAGCAGTACTTC
CASSGPTAYEQYF